A selection of T cell receptor beta chains follows, all from one sample in a study of blood T cell repertoires in COVID-19. The protocol was immunoSEQ multiplex PCR, while the TCRdb copy is restricted to in-frame clones and leaves out a portion. This repertoire shows about 210,000 clones, about 91% found once; its top ten account for over 2%. The source material was PBMCs or T cells enriched from blood (not recorded which). These TCRs come from a woman between 35 and 50 years old with acute COVID-19. Both conserved end residues are part of each CDR3. The order of the fields is D gene, V gene, J gene, CDR3 protein, CDR3 DNA. D genes are given only for firm matches.

>-|TRBV10-3|TRBJ2-1
CAISEIVASNEQFF
TGTGCCATCAGTGAGATCGTGGCCTCCAATGAGCAGTTCTTC
>TRBD2|TRBV19|TRBJ2-3
CASSFGLATDTQYF
TGTGCCAGTAGTTTTGGACTAGCGACAGATACGCAGTATTTT
>-|TRBV7-8|TRBJ2-1
CASSPVKREQFF
TGTGCCAGCAGCCCCGTTAAGCGTGAGCAGTTCTTC
>-|TRBV5-4|TRBJ2-5
CASSLEAGKGETQYF
TGTGCCAGCAGCTTGGAGGCGGGAAAGGGAGAGACCCAGTACTTC
>-|TRBV11-2|TRBJ1-1
CASSFATGNTEAFF
TGTGCCAGCAGCTTCGCCACAGGGAACACTGAAGCTTTCTTT
>-|TRBV7-9|TRBJ1-4
CASSLLNEKLFF
TGTGCCAGCAGCTTATTAAATGAAAAACTGTTTTTT
>-|TRBV24-1|TRBJ2-1
CATSDGTVHYNEQFF
TGTGCCACCAGTGACGGGACTGTACACTACAATGAGCAGTTCTTC
>TRBD1|TRBV24-1|TRBJ1-1
CATSEGDRAEAFF
TGTGCCACCAGTGAAGGGGACAGGGCTGAAGCTTTCTTT
>-|TRBV7-9|TRBJ2-7
CASSPTGMTYEQYF
TGTGCCAGCAGCCCGACAGGCATGACCTACGAGCAGTACTTC
>TRBD1|TRBV18|TRBJ2-3
CASSPGGTGGAPDTQYF
TGTGCCAGCTCACCGGGCGGGACAGGGGGCGCCCCAGATACGCAGTATTTT
>-|TRBV2|TRBJ1-5
CASSVGRVGNQPQHF
TGTGCCAGCAGTGTAGGGAGGGTTGGCAATCAGCCCCAGCATTTT
>-|TRBV18|TRBJ2-7
CASSPGASGYEQYF
TGTGCCAGCTCACCAGGGGCTTCCGGCTACGAGCAGTACTTC
>TRBD1|TRBV10-3|TRBJ1-2
CAISESTRQGAGGYTF
TGTGCCATCAGTGAGTCGACGCGGCAGGGGGCAGGAGGCTACACCTTC
>-|TRBV5-8|TRBJ1-2
CASSRLRYYGYTF
TGTGCCAGCAGCAGACTCCGTTACTATGGCTACACCTTC
>TRBD1|TRBV7-8|TRBJ1-2
CASSPRSGQVINYGYTF
TGTGCCAGCAGCCCAAGGAGCGGACAGGTGATTAACTATGGCTACACCTTC
>TRBD1|TRBV19|TRBJ1-5
CASKLDRGSNQPQHF
TGTGCCAGTAAACTGGACAGGGGTAGCAATCAGCCCCAGCATTTT
>-|TRBV4-3|TRBJ1-2
CASSQAVRSNYGYTF
TGCGCCAGCAGCCAAGCGGTGAGGAGTAACTATGGCTACACCTTC